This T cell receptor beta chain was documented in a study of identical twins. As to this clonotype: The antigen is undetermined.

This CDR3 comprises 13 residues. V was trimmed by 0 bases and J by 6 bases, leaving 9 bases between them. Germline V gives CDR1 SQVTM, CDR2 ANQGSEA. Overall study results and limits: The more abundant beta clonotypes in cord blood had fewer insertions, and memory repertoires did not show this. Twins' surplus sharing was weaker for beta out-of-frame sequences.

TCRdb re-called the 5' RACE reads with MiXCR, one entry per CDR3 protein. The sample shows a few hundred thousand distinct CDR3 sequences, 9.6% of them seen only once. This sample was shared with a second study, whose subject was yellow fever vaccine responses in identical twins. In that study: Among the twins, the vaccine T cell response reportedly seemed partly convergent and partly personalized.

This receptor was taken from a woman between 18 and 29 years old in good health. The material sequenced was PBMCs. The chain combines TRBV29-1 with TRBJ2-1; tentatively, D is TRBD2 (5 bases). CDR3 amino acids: CSVEDRTSNEQFF. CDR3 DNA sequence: TGCAGCGTTGAAGACCGGACTTCCAATGAGCAGTTCTTC.